These T cell receptor beta chains were read from a single sample in a study of post-analysis software for immune sequencing data. One entry per CDR3 protein results from TCRdb running MiXCR on the PCR reads. The sample contains about 680,000 distinct CDR3 sequences, 59% of which appear only once. Material: blood. These receptors all stem from a girl aged 2-10 years with multiple sclerosis. Both conserved end residues are part of each CDR3.

len: 13
v_gene: TRBV6-2/TRBV6-3
j_gene: TRBJ2-3
CDR3aa: CASSYQNQGTQYF

len: 14
v_gene: TRBV20-1
j_gene: TRBJ1-4
CDR3aa: CSARDSEQGMVLFF

len: 14
v_gene: TRBV7-2
j_gene: TRBJ2-7
CDR3aa: CASSPQGEPYEQYF

len: 15
v_gene: TRBV7-2
j_gene: TRBJ2-5
CDR3aa: CASSRSGGDQETQYF

len: 13
v_gene: TRBV29-1
j_gene: TRBJ1-2
CDR3aa: CSVEAGINYGYTF

len: 14
v_gene: TRBV6-5
j_gene: TRBJ2-1
CDR3aa: CASSYGSQNNEQFF

len: 15
v_gene: TRBV2
j_gene: TRBJ2-2
CDR3aa: CASSVVREGPGELFF

len: 14
v_gene: TRBV7-2
j_gene: NA
CDR3aa: CASSFGTAQETQYF

len: 15
v_gene: TRBV20-1
j_gene: TRBJ1-6
CDR3aa: CSARDRGTANSPLHF

len: 14
v_gene: TRBV18
j_gene: TRBJ1-4
CDR3aa: CASSAEELRQKLFF

len: 15
v_gene: TRBV6-5
j_gene: TRBJ2-7
CDR3aa: CASRRGLDPSYEQYF

len: 12
v_gene: TRBV29-1
j_gene: TRBJ2-3
CDR3aa: CSVGGRGNTQYF

len: 13
v_gene: TRBV7-3
j_gene: TRBJ2-2
CDR3aa: CASSPVRSGELFF

len: 16
v_gene: TRBV7-2
j_gene: TRBJ2-1
CDR3aa: CASSLGLSAGENEQFF

len: 14
v_gene: TRBV5-1
j_gene: TRBJ2-1
CDR3aa: CASTNAGGYNEQFF

len: 17
v_gene: TRBV5-1
j_gene: TRBJ2-1
CDR3aa: CASSPGLAADSYNEQFF

len: 15
v_gene: TRBV11-1
j_gene: TRBJ2-7
CDR3aa: CASSSPGTASYEQYF

len: 16
v_gene: TRBV2
j_gene: TRBJ1-5
CDR3aa: CASSLRTVYSNQPQHF

len: 16
v_gene: TRBV3-1
j_gene: TRBJ2-1
CDR3aa: CASSQDRAGGNNEQFF

len: 16
v_gene: TRBV7-9
j_gene: TRBJ2-3
CDR3aa: CASSGLRDRGTDTQYF

len: 18
v_gene: TRBV4-3
j_gene: TRBJ2-3
CDR3aa: CASSQDLSGGPFTDTQYF

len: 13
v_gene: TRBV7-9
j_gene: TRBJ2-1
CDR3aa: CASMGGGYNEQFF

len: 16
v_gene: TRBV7-9
j_gene: TRBJ2-5
CDR3aa: CASSLLAGVMGETQYF

len: 13
v_gene: TRBV9
j_gene: TRBJ1-1
CDR3aa: CASSVGGSTEAFF

len: 14
v_gene: TRBV4-3
j_gene: TRBJ1-1
CDR3aa: CASSQESWRTEAFF

len: 15
v_gene: TRBV6-5
j_gene: TRBJ2-7
CDR3aa: CASTRPGLEGYEQYF

len: 14
v_gene: TRBV5-1
j_gene: TRBJ2-1
CDR3aa: CASSKVQGAEEQFF

len: 15
v_gene: TRBV4-1
j_gene: TRBJ2-1
CDR3aa: CASSQPTGLDNEQFF

len: 18
v_gene: TRBV5-6
j_gene: TRBJ2-7
CDR3aa: CASSFRFRAGGSSYEQYF

len: 13
v_gene: TRBV27
j_gene: TRBJ1-2
CDR3aa: CASSLEGRSGYTF

len: 15
v_gene: TRBV9
j_gene: TRBJ2-3
CDR3aa: CASSPPRGLPDTQYF

len: 16
v_gene: TRBV12-3/TRBV12-4
j_gene: TRBJ2-1
CDR3aa: CASSMRTSDSYNEQFF

len: 15
v_gene: TRBV5-1
j_gene: TRBJ2-2
CDR3aa: CASSTGTSMTGELFF

len: 12
v_gene: TRBV12-3/TRBV12-4
j_gene: TRBJ2-1
CDR3aa: CASSPEWNRRFF

len: 17
v_gene: TRBV7-8
j_gene: TRBJ2-1
CDR3aa: CASSLNELLGGDNEQFF

len: 16
v_gene: TRBV27
j_gene: TRBJ2-1
CDR3aa: CASSPLAALHCNEQFF

len: 14
v_gene: TRBV7-3
j_gene: TRBJ1-1
CDR3aa: CASSPGQGYTEAFF

len: 14
v_gene: TRBV18
j_gene: TRBJ2-3
CDR3aa: CASSPDSPTDTQYF

len: 16
v_gene: TRBV7-9
j_gene: TRBJ1-2
CDR3aa: CASSPDRVRTNYGYTF

len: 16
v_gene: TRBV14
j_gene: TRBJ1-1
CDR3aa: CASSQESGPVNTEAFF

len: 10
v_gene: TRBV20-1
j_gene: TRBJ2-7
CDR3aa: CSAREGEQYF

len: 16
v_gene: TRBV2
j_gene: TRBJ2-5
CDR3aa: CASSEARLAEQETQYF

len: 12
v_gene: TRBV20-1
j_gene: TRBJ2-3
CDR3aa: CSARGASDTQYF

len: 16
v_gene: TRBV7-7
j_gene: TRBJ2-2
CDR3aa: CASSPRGTASTGELFF

len: 12
v_gene: TRBV29-1
j_gene: TRBJ1-4
CDR3aa: CSVGGANEKLFF

len: 11
v_gene: TRBV7-7
j_gene: TRBJ2-4
CDR3aa: CASSLPGRQYF

len: 12
v_gene: TRBV7-2
j_gene: TRBJ2-1
CDR3aa: CASSPPGDSQFF

len: 16
v_gene: TRBV7-9
j_gene: TRBJ1-2
CDR3aa: CASSSYRDTHNYGYTF

len: 15
v_gene: TRBV3-1
j_gene: TRBJ2-7
CDR3aa: CASSQSTGSAYEQYF

len: 20
v_gene: TRBV9
j_gene: TRBJ2-6
CDR3aa: CASSAGLAGGLSSGANVLTF